This T cell receptor (beta chain) comes out of a study of blood T cell repertoires in COVID-19. Looking at the study overall: Collection of acute and convalescent COVID-19 samples took place in the United States, Italy and Spain.

Clones were sequenced by immunoSEQ multiplex PCR, and TCRdb holds only the in-frame ones, with some missing. Altogether tens of thousands of clones are present, more than 75% being singletons, with the ten largest covering under 7%. This clone was recorded once. Sequenced: peripheral blood. The sequence came from a woman aged 60-75 years with acute or convalescent COVID-19.

Written as DNA, the CDR3 is TGTGCCACCAGCAGAGATGGGACAGGGAGCTATGGCTACACCTTC. Protein sequence: CATSRDGTGSYGYTF. V and J are TRBV15 and TRBJ1-2; 9 positions agree with TRBD1. The length of the CDR3 is 15 residues. With 0 bases clipped from V and 4 bases from J, the junction kept 3 bases outside the gene matches. Germline V gene data show CDR1 as LNHNV and CDR2 as YYDKDF (reference sequence).